This TCR beta chain was sequenced in a study of breast tumors, draining lymph nodes, adjacent tissues. Notes on the study in general: Compared with lymph nodes, tumors were less diverse; compared with nontumor tissue, more. Most tumor T cells seemingly derive from lymph node, then expand in tumor.

This CDR3 has 15 residues. Deletions cut 3 bases from V and 0 bases from J, with 9 bases between. The germline CDR1 and CDR2 sequences are WSHSY and SAAADI. Samples came from axillary lymph nodes draining the breast cancer. TCRdb processed the multiplex PCR reads anew with MiXCR; each CDR3 protein has one entry. Altogether about 110,000 distinct CDR3 sequences are present, about 31% being singletons, with the ten largest covering around 5.9%. In its sample, this clonotype was seen many times. Antigen unknown. Specimen: axillary lymph node tissue. This TCR was sampled from a female donor with breast cancer. Some clones in this sample may be carry-over from other donors' samples. This rearrangement joins TRBV10-2 to TRBJ1-5, with D possibly TRBD1 on 6 matching bases. The CDR3 nucleotides are TGCGCCAGCAGTGAACACAGGGATAGCAATCAGCCCCAGCATTTT. Translation gives CASSEHRDSNQPQHF.